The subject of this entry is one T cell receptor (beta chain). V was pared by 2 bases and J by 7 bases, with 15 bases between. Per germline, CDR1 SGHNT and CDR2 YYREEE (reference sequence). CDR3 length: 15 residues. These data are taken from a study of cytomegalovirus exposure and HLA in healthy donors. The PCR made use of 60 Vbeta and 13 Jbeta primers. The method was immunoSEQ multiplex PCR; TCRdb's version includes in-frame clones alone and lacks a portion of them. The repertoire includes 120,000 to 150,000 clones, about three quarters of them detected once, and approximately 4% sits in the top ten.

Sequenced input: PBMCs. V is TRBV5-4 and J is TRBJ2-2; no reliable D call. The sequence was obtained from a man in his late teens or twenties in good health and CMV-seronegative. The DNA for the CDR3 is TGTGCCAGCAGCTTTAATCTCGGAGATGTCGGGGAGCTGTTTTTT. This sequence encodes CASSFNLGDVGELFF.